This T cell receptor beta chain derives from a study of shared clonotypes between healthy human individuals. Study-level points and caveats: It was the non-shared clonotypes that had lower generation probabilities than clonotypes shared by all four donors. A few donors held about 5% of naive CD4 clonotypes in common.

The CDR3 consists of 13 residues. Germline V lookup: CDR1 LGHNA, CDR2 YSLEER. Between the trimmed V and J ends, which lost 4 bases and 1 base, there was a span of 7 bases. Original processing notes: For the immunoSEQ data, sequences were junction-only without quality scores, so filtering differed. Sequencing used immunoSEQ multiplex PCR; TCRdb keeps in-frame clones, though not all of them. The D gene and trimming were derived from the DNA, and the V and J assignments and clone size from that table. This sample has 2 million to 2.5 million clones, with around 95% found just once. Partitioning of CD4+ cells yielded a CD45RA+ naive subset and a CD45RA-negative memory subset. In the case of this clone: Its antigen is not known.

The source is a man between 18 and 35 years old in good health. The chain employs TRBV4-3 and TRBJ2-5; D call uncertain. Sequencing was done on a sample of naive CD4+ T cells sorted from blood. Subset denoted: CD45RA+ positively selected. Here the CDR3 reads CASSRRTQETQYF. The CDR3 DNA reads as TGCGCCAGCAGCCGACGGACCCAAGAGACCCAGTACTTC.